The 29 T cell receptor beta chains below were found in one sample sequenced in a study of CXCR3-negative and CXCR3-positive naive CD8 T cells (dated by TCRdb to about 2019). The instrument was a NextSeq 550. The Human TCR Profiling Kit (MiLaboratory) was used to make UMI-labeled 5' RACE TRB cDNA libraries. Based on TCRdb reprocessing of the reads, there is one entry per CDR3 protein sequence, and DNA is missing. In this sample's table one finds approximately 83,000 distinct CDR3 sequences. Clones ranked in the top ten supply 1.5% to 2% of the sample. Sequenced sample: naive CXCR3- CD8+ T cells from blood. The cell subset or site label, as the study defines it: CD45RO-CCR7+CD27+CD95- naive CD8+ T cells lacking CXCR3 (TNR3-). Every receptor here comes from a human donor in good health. Some clones in this sample may be carry-over from other donors' samples.

The chain recombines TRBV11-2 with TRBJ2-7; TCRdb proposes TRBD1, but this gene call is untestable without DNA. The germline CDR1 and CDR2 sequences are SGHAT and FQNNGV. This CDR3 contains 15 residues. CDR3 residues: CASSFLSGSPNEQYF.

This chain links TRBV5-1 with TRBJ2-1; TCRdb proposes TRBD2, but this gene call is untestable without DNA. The CDR3 covers 16 residues. Germline V lookup: CDR1 SGHRS, CDR2 YFSETQ. Here the CDR3 reads CASSLVVAGADNEQFF.

The chain joins TRBV13 to TRBJ2-7; TCRdb returns TRBD1, unconfirmable since there is no DNA. Per the germline V gene, CDR1 is PRHDT and CDR2 is FYEKMQ (reference sequence). This CDR3 has 13 residues. The CDR3 reads CASSLVDSLEQYF. The whole variable domain, filled in from reference TRBV13 and TRBJ2-7, reads AAGVIQSPRHLIKEKRETATLKCYPIPRHDTVYWYQQGPGQDPQFLISFYEKMQSDKGSIPDRFSAQQFSDYHSELNMSSLELGDSALYFCASSLVDSLEQYFGPGTRLTVT.

V gene TRBV10-3 combines with J gene TRBJ1-2; no DNA is available, so the TRBD1 call from TCRdb remains unchecked. This CDR3 region has 15 residues. Per germline, CDR1 ENHRY and CDR2 SYGVKD. The CDR3 loop reads CAISEENRGEYGYTF.

J is TRBJ2-7 and V is TRBV29-1; the D gene TCRdb calls, TRBD1, cannot be checked with no DNA. CDR3 length: 16 residues. Germline V CDR1 and CDR2: SQVTM, ANQGSEA. The CDR3: CSVLGGSGQQTYEQYF.

This chain joins TRBV6-2 or TRBV6-3 and TRBJ2-7. The germline gives CDR1 MNHEY, CDR2 SVGEGT. This CDR3 has 12 amino acids. CDR3 sequence reads: CASSYVAYEQYF.

The V call is TRBV10-3, the J call TRBJ2-1; TCRdb picks TRBD2, but there is no DNA to check that call. The germline CDR1 and CDR2 sequences are ENHRY and SYGVKD. CDR3 length: 14 amino acids. The CDR3 here is CAISEEAGVREQFF.

This chain uses TRBV6-6 with TRBJ1-1. CDR1 and CDR2 (germline): MNHNY, SVGAGI (reference sequence). This CDR3 is built from 14 residues. CDR3 in amino acids: CASSQSAMNTEAFF.

This sequence joins TRBV4-3 and TRBJ2-2; TCRdb indicates TRBD1, and absent DNA this call remains unverified. The CDR3 runs 16 residues. Per the germline V gene, CDR1 is LGHNA and CDR2 is YSLEER. Here the CDR3 reads CASSPRSGSLTGELFF.

The rearrangement uses TRBV12-3 or TRBV12-4 and TRBJ2-7. The CDR3 spans 15 residues. CDR3: CASSCIEHGTYEQYF.

The chain links TRBV29-1 to TRBJ2-7; lacking DNA, the TRBD1 call made by TCRdb goes unchecked. Looked up from germline, CDR1 is SQVTM and CDR2 is ANQGSEA. CDR3 length: 14 residues. CDR3 amino acids: CSFKGGHGAREQYF.

The gene calls are TRBV4-1 and TRBJ1-5. Germline CDR1 is MGHRA and CDR2 is YSYEKL. CDR3 length: 16 amino acids. The CDR3: CARSQDGQNSNQPQHF.

V usage is TRBV7-2 and J usage is TRBJ2-2; with no DNA, the TCRdb D assignment of TRBD2 cannot be verified. The CDR3 contains 17 residues. Germline V lookup: CDR1 SGHTA, CDR2 FQGNSA. The CDR3 is CASNFRPGVFNTGELFF.

The chain has TRBV6-5 and TRBJ1-2; the D gene TCRdb calls, TRBD1, cannot be checked with no DNA. Germline-derived CDR1 and CDR2 are MNHEY and SVGAGI. This CDR3 is 15 amino acids long. The CDR3 sequence is CASRTGTGGFYGYTF.

V usage is TRBV4-1 and J usage is TRBJ1-1. The CDR3 is 12 amino acids. Germline CDR1 MGHRA, CDR2 YSYEKL. The CDR3 spells CASSQGTAEAFF.

This chain links TRBV7-2 with TRBJ2-1; TCRdb designates TRBD1, a call that cannot be tested without DNA. The CDR3 totals 13 residues. From germline, CDR1 is SGHTA and CDR2 FQGNSA. Here the CDR3 reads CASSFDSYNEQFF. The whole variable domain, remainder taken from reference TRBV7-2 and TRBJ2-1, is GAGVSQSPSNKVTEKGKDVELRCDPISGHTALYWYRQSLGQGLEFLIYFQGNSAPDKSGLPSDRFSAERTGGSVSTLTIQRTQQEDSAVYLCASSFDSYNEQFFGPGTRLTVL.

This rearrangement joins TRBV5-5 to TRBJ2-1; TCRdb outputs TRBD2, but without DNA this stays unchecked. The CDR3 is made up of 14 amino acids. In germline, CDR1 is SGHKS, CDR2 YYEKEE (reference sequence). CDR3 amino acids: CASSLVASGVEQFF.

The chain joins TRBV12-3 or TRBV12-4 to TRBJ2-5; as DNA is missing, the TRBD1 call by TCRdb cannot be tested. The CDR3 spans 14 residues. The CDR3 spells CASSPPTGWETQYF.

The chain has TRBV15 and TRBJ2-3; the D call of TRBD1 rests on TCRdb alone, since no DNA is present to check it. The CDR3 is 17 amino acids. Germline V gives CDR1 LNHNV, CDR2 YYDKDF (reference sequence). The CDR3 loop is CATSRDRIGGGTDTQYF.

This chain connects TRBV6-5 to TRBJ2-7; the D call of TRBD1 rests on TCRdb alone, since no DNA is present to check it. Germline loops: CDR1 MNHEY, CDR2 SVGAGI. The CDR3 totals 17 residues. The chain's CDR3 is CASSYSSPTGWDYEQYF.

The chain links TRBV7-9 to TRBJ1-1. Germline CDR1 reads SEHNR; CDR2 reads FQNEAQ (reference sequence). The CDR3 totals 14 residues. CDR3 protein: CASSQIFMNTEAFF.

The chain links TRBV25-1 to TRBJ2-5; TCRdb selects TRBD2, and the lack of DNA leaves this call unchecked. Germline CDR1 and CDR2: MGHDK and SYGVNS. This CDR3 comprises 14 residues. Here the CDR3 reads CASSGTREGETQYF. The variable domain in full, completed from reference TRBV25-1 and TRBJ2-5, reads EADIYQTPRYLVIGTGKKITLECSQTMGHDKMYWYQQDPGMELHLIHYSYGVNSTEKGDLSSESTVSRIRTEHFPLTLESARPSHTSQYLCASSGTREGETQYFGPGTRLLVL.

This rearrangement joins TRBV6-5 to TRBJ2-1; there is no DNA to check the TCRdb D call of TRBD1. The CDR3 has 16 amino acids. Germline CDR1 MNHEY, CDR2 SVGAGI. CDR3 amino acids: CASSYSAGRGGNEQFF.

J is TRBJ2-7 and V is TRBV29-1; the TCRdb D gene call, TRBD1, has no DNA to confirm it. The CDR3 runs 13 residues. CDR1 SQVTM and CDR2 ANQGSEA come from the germline V gene. The CDR3 is CSAESGSSYEQYF.

The chain is built from TRBV4-2 and TRBJ1-1; TCRdb's D call of TRBD1 is untestable without DNA. CDR3 length: 13 amino acids. Germline values: CDR1 LGHNA, CDR2 YNFKEQ. The CDR3 is CASSPNRGYEAFF.

The gene calls are TRBV12-3 or TRBV12-4 and TRBJ2-7. This CDR3 comprises 12 residues. CDR3 sequence: CASSPVKDEQYF.

J is TRBJ2-7 and V is TRBV12-3 or TRBV12-4; TCRdb's D call, TRBD1, is unchecked because there is no DNA. This CDR3 comprises 14 residues. CDR3 in amino acids: CASSMDRPDDEQYF.

The V call is TRBV4-1, the J call TRBJ2-2. The CDR3 totals 15 residues. Per germline, CDR1 MGHRA and CDR2 YSYEKL. This CDR3 is CASSQVQANTGELFF.

V gene TRBV7-2 combines with J gene TRBJ1-1. CDR1 and CDR2 (germline): SGHTA, FQGNSA. The CDR3 is made up of 12 amino acids. CDR3 residues: CASSLGFTEAFF. Full variable domain (remainder filled in from reference TRBV7-2 and TRBJ1-1): GAGVSQSPSNKVTEKGKDVELRCDPISGHTALYWYRQSLGQGLEFLIYFQGNSAPDKSGLPSDRFSAERTGGSVSTLTIQRTQQEDSAVYLCASSLGFTEAFFGQGTRLTVV.